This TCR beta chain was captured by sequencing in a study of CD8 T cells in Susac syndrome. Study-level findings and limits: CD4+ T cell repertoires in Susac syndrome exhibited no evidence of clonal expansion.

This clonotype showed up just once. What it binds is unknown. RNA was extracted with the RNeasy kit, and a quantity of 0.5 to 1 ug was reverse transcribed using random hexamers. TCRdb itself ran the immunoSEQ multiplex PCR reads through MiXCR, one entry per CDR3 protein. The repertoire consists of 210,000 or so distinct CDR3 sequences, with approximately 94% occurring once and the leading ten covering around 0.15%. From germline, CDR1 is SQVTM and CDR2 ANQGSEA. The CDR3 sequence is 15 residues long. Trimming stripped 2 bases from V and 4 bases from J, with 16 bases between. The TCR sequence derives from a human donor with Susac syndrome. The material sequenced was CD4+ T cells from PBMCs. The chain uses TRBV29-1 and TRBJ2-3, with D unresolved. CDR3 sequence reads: CSVESVRVRPDTQYF. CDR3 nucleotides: TGCAGCGTTGAATCTGTCCGGGTCCGGCCAGATACGCAGTATTTT.